The 9 T cell receptor beta chains below all came from one sample that was sequenced in a study of identical twins. MiXCR, run by TCRdb on the 5' RACE reads, gives a single entry per CDR3 protein. This sample has fewer than 250,000 distinct CDR3 sequences; around 6.9% occur once, and the top ten carry around 2.1%. These data were likewise used in another study, on yellow fever vaccine responses in identical twins.

The source material was memory (CD45RO+) T cells sorted from blood. These receptors all stem from a woman aged 18-29 years in good health.

The genes are TRBV4-1 and TRBJ1-1, with D tentatively TRBD1 (6 bases). V was cut by 0 bases and J by 5 bases, with 19 bases left in between. Germline values: CDR1 MGHRA, CDR2 YSYEKL. The CDR3 loop spans 17 amino acids. CDR3 nucleotide sequence: TGCGCCAGCAGCCAAGATTGGGGGCGCGGATCGGATACTGAAGCTTTCTTT. This sequence encodes CASSQDWGRGSDTEAFF.

This clonotype was detected a few times. The rearrangement uses TRBV20-1 and TRBJ2-7; TRBD1 aligns across 8 bases. The germline V gene encodes CDR1 DFQATT and CDR2 SNEGSKA (reference sequence). Unmatched junction bases numbered 10, after V lost 0 bases and J lost 0 bases. There are 17 residues in the CDR3. DNA of the CDR3: TGCAGTGCTAGAGATTCCGGACAGGGCAGGAGCTCCTACGAGCAGTACTTC. Residues: CSARDSGQGRSSYEQYF.

The J gene is TRBJ2-1, the V gene TRBV18; D is unclear. Trimming pared 2 bases from V and 5 bases from J, leaving 7 bases between. The length of the CDR3 is 13 residues. Germline V gives CDR1 KGHSH, CDR2 LQKENI. The CDR3 is CASSPSLDNEQFF. In DNA, the CDR3 is TGTGCCAGCTCACCAAGTCTTGACAATGAGCAGTTCTTC.

This clonotype was seen at least ten times. The junction departs from the called germline gene at one end, perhaps through a read error. The chain links TRBV2 to TRBJ2-1; the match to TRBD2 covers 8 bases. The CDR3 consists of 15 residues. CDR1 is SNHLY and CDR2 is FYNNEI in the germline V gene. The CDR3 coding sequence is TGTGCCAGCAGTCAAGCCCTTAGCGGGGCGGGTGAGCAGTTCTTC. It yields the protein CASSQALSGAGEQFF.

The genes are TRBV20-1 and TRBJ1-2; 9 bases fit TRBD1. CDR1 and CDR2 from the germline V gene are DFQATT and SNEGSKA (reference sequence). V was pared by 2 bases and J by 7 bases, with 5 bases of the junction left unmatched. The CDR3 runs 13 residues. CDR3 residues: CSARTGGASGYTF. CDR3 in DNA: TGCAGTGCTAGAACAGGGGGCGCGTCTGGCTACACCTTC.

The rearrangement uses TRBV20-1 and TRBJ2-1; TRBD2 aligns across 9 bases. Germline lookup yields CDR1 DFQATT and CDR2 SNEGSKA (reference sequence). The CDR3 is made up of 15 amino acids. V shed 0 bases, J shed 6 bases, and the junction held 6 bases outside the gene matches. The CDR3 region is CSARDFQREANEQFF. The CDR3 DNA reads TGCAGTGCTAGAGATTTCCAGCGGGAGGCCAATGAGCAGTTCTTC.

This clonotype was recorded at least ten times. The chain's CDR3 is CSAFLGTGGVEQFF. The CDR3 bases are TGCAGTGCTTTCTTGGGGACAGGGGGCGTTGAGCAGTTCTTC. The chain has TRBV20-1 and TRBJ2-1, with 12 bases fitting TRBD1. The CDR3 is made up of 14 amino acids. The germline gives CDR1 DFQATT, CDR2 SNEGSKA (reference sequence). With 5 bases clipped from V and 9 bases from J, the junction kept 8 bases outside the gene matches.

This clonotype appeared a single time. The conserved phenylalanine or tryptophan normally closing the CDR3 is absent here, so this likely arose from a read error. The chain couples TRBV4-2 to TRBJ2-7; D is undetermined. V was pared by 0 bases and J by 1 base, with 7 bases between. From germline, CDR1 is LGHNA and CDR2 YNFKEQ. This CDR3 region has 14 residues. Here the CDR3 reads CASSQDTASYEQYY. CDR3 bases: TGTGCCAGCAGCCAAGATACAGCGTCCTACGAGCAGTACTAC.

This clonotype showed up many times. The chain employs TRBV12-3 or TRBV12-4 and TRBJ1-1; D gene uncertain. This CDR3 is built from 11 residues. Here the CDR3 DNA reads TGTGCTGTCTTCAGGAACACTGAAGCTTTCTTT. It translates to CAVFRNTEAFF.